This record looks at one TCR beta chain sequence and its context. Antigen: not known. The sample comes from a study of T cells after yellow fever vaccination. Study-level results: Post-booster repertoires again held most primary-vaccination clones (about 95% CD4, approximately 90% CD8).

Germline CDR1 SEHNR, CDR2 FQNEAQ (reference sequence). The CDR3 contains 14 residues. V lost 3 bases, J lost 2 bases, and 11 bases lay in between. The 5'RACE template-switching step produced TCR cDNA and added a universal primer site and UMIs. MiXCR, run by TCRdb on the 5' RACE reads, gives a single entry per CDR3 protein. The sample consists of about 580,000 distinct CDR3 sequences, about 17% of them appearing once. Sequences were derived from PBMCs, sampled about 5 days after the first yellow fever vaccination. V usage is TRBV7-9 and J usage is TRBJ2-7; D is unclear. This clonotype was sampled from a man between 18 and 29 years old who received the YFV17D yellow fever vaccine. The CDR3 DNA is TGTGCCAGCAGCTTGGCTTATGGGACCTACGAGCAGTACGTC. It yields the protein CASSLAYGTYEQYV.